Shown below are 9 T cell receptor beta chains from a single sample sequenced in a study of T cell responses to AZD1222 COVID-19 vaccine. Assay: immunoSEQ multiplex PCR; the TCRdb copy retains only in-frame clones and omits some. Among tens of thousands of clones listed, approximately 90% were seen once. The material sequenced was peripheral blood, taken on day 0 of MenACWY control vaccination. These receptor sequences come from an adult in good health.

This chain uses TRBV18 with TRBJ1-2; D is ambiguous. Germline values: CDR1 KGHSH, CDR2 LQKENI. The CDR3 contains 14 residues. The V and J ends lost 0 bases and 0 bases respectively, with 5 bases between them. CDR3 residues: CASSPPVANYGYTF. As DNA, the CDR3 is TGTGCCAGCTCACCACCGGTAGCTAACTATGGCTACACCTTC.

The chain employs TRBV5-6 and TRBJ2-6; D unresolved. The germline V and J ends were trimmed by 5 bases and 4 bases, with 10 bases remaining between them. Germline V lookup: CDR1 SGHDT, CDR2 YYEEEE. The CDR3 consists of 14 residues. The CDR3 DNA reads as TGTGCCAGCAGGGATCACCCCGGGGCCAACGTCCTGACTTTC. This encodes CASRDHPGANVLTF.

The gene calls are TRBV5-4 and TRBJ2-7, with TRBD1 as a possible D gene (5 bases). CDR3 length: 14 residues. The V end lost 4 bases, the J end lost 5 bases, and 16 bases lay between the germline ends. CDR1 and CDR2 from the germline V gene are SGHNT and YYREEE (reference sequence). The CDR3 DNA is TGTGCCAGCAGCCAGACCGACAGCCGGGACGAGCAGTACTTC. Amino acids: CASSQTDSRDEQYF. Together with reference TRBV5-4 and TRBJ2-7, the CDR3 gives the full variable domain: ETGVTQSPTHLIKTRGQQVTLRCSSQSGHNTVSWYQQALGQGPQFIFQYYREEENGRGNFPPRFSGLQFPNYSSELNVNALELDDSALYLCASSQTDSRDEQYFGPGTRLTVT.

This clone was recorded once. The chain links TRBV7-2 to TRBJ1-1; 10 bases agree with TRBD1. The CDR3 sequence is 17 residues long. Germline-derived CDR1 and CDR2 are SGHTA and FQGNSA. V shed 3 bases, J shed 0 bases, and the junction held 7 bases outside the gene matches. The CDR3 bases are TGTGCCAGCAGCTTTGCGACCGGACAGGGGGTGAACACTGAAGCTTTCTTT. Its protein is CASSFATGQGVNTEAFF.

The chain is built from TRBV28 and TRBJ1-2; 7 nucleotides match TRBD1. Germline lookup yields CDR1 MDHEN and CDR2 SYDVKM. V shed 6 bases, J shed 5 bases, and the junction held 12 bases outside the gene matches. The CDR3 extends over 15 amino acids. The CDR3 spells CASRSPGDRLYGYTF. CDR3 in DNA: TGTGCCAGCAGATCGCCCGGGGACAGATTATATGGCTACACCTTC.

The CDR3 protein is CASSLNSGGTDTQYF. The CDR3 nucleotides read TGTGCCAGCAGCCTTAATTCGGGAGGCACAGATACGCAGTATTTT. The chain is built from TRBV28 and TRBJ2-3, with D perhaps matching TRBD2 (6 bases). CDR3 length: 15 amino acids. Trimming cost V 6 bases and J 1 base, with 14 bases left between them. Germline CDR1 reads MDHEN; CDR2 reads SYDVKM.

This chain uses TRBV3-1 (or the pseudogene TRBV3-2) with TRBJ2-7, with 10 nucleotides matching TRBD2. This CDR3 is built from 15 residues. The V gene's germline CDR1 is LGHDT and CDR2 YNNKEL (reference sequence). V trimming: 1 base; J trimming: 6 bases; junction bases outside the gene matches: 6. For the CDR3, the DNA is TGTGCCAGCAGCCAAGGTACCCGACTAGCGGGCGAGCAGTACTTC. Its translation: CASSQGTRLAGEQYF.

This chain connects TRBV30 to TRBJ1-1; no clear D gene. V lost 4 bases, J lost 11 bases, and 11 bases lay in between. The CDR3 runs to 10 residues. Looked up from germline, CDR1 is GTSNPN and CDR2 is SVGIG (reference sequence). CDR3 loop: CAWIAGEAFF. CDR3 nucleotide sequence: TGTGCCTGGATTGCGGGCGAGGCTTTCTTT.

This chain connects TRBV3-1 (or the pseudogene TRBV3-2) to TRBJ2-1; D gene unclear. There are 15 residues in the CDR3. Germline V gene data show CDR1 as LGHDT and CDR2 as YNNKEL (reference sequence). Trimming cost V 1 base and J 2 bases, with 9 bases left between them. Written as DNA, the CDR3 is TGTGCCAGCAGCCAAGTATCCGGCACCTACAATGAGCAGTTCTTC. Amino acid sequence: CASSQVSGTYNEQFF.